This TCR beta chain originates from a study of beta chain features in type 1 diabetes. Study findings and constraints: There was a moderate but significant shortening of TCRB CDR3s in all four CD4+ subsets of Type 1 diabetes patients.

Germline-derived CDR1 and CDR2 are SGHRS and YFSETQ. Trimming took off 0 bases at V and 2 bases at J, with 12 bases between the two ends. This CDR3 has 17 residues. The entirety of the isolated RNA underwent reverse transcription, so expressed TCRB transcripts were sequenced. The method was immunoSEQ multiplex PCR; TCRdb's version includes in-frame clones alone and lacks a portion of them. Altogether more than 250,000 clones are present, around 16% being singletons, with the ten largest covering about 0.014%. Of note for this clone: What it binds is not known.

The V and J genes are TRBV5-1 and TRBJ2-6; D possibly corresponds to TRBD2 (5 bases). Material: naive CD4+ T cells from blood. This clonotype originated in a man aged 18-30 years with type 1 diabetes. CDR3 bases: TGCGCCAGCAGCTTGGCCTTCTCCGGGACTGGGGCCAACGTCCTGACTTTC. It specifies CASSLAFSGTGANVLTF.